The text below deals with one T cell receptor (beta chain). Its target is not known. Sorted subsets were amplified in replicate PCRs using around 220 ng DNA, about 30,000 T cell genomes. Sequencing was performed with immunoSEQ multiplex PCR; in TCRdb, only in-frame clones are kept and a portion is missing. The repertoire holds roughly 1,000,000 clones, with around 78% as singletons. This entry is derived from a study of shared clonotypes between healthy human individuals. Background on the study: Researchers drew samples from two women and a few men aged 18 to 49. General observations from the study: Rarefaction indicated that sorted-subset sequencing remained incomplete although depth was large. Clonotypes which were not shared had lower generation probabilities than clonotypes that all four donors shared.

The CDR3 sequence is 14 residues long. Germline lookup yields CDR1 MNHEY and CDR2 SMNVEV (reference sequence). V was trimmed by 4 bases and J by 4 bases, leaving 10 bases between them. The specimen sequenced was memory CD4+ T cells from PBMCs. Subset of the sample: CD45RA-negative fraction. The chain combines TRBV27 with TRBJ1-4; maybe TRBD1 (6 bases). The origin of this receptor is a man younger than 35 in good health. Some clones in this sample may be carry-over from other donors' samples. The CDR3 DNA reads TGTGCCAGCAGTTCCGGACAGTTTAATGAAAAACTGTTTTTT. Translation gives CASSSGQFNEKLFF.